Reported below is one T cell receptor beta chain. Its antigen is unknown. The data stem from a study of OX40 agonist ivuxolimab in advanced cancers. The study, taken as a whole, reports: Also showing low normalized T-cell clonal expansion were some of the nonresponders. At 0.1 to 3.0 mg/kg, CD4+ and CD8+ blood T cells expanded clonally by week 6.

The CDR3 contains 14 residues. Trimming stripped 4 bases from V and 0 bases from J, with 10 bases between. The germline V gene encodes CDR1 SGHKS and CDR2 YYEKEE (reference sequence). Measured with immunoSEQ multiplex PCR; TCRdb has only the in-frame clones, and not every one. Among 35,000 to 45,000 clones listed, 74% were seen once. The sequence was obtained from an adult with an advanced solid tumor such as melanoma, head and neck, liver or kidney cancer. The chain carries TRBV5-5 and TRBJ1-1, with a weak D call TRBD1 (6 bases). The starting material was CD4+ or CD8+ T cells sorted from blood, obtained in a trial of the OX40 agonist ivuxolimab. The DNA of the CDR3 is TGTGCCAGCAGCCTAACAGGGTTGAACACTGAAGCTTTCTTT. Translating it yields CASSLTGLNTEAFF.